The 12 T cell receptor beta chains presented below share a single source sample, sequenced in a study of identical twins. In TCRdb, the 5' RACE reads were re-called with MiXCR into one record per CDR3 protein. The sample includes some 760,000 distinct CDR3 sequences, around a sixth of them seen just once. These data were also reused for a study on T cells expressing NK-cell markers.

Sequenced: PBMCs. The receptors originated from a woman between 18 and 30 years old in good health.

The DNA for the CDR3 is TGTGCCAGCAGCCAAGCTCAGGGCAATGAGCAGTTCTTC. Translated: CASSQAQGNEQFF. J is TRBJ2-1 and V is TRBV3-1, with D perhaps TRBD1 (5 bases). Trimming removed 1 base at V and 6 bases at J, with 7 bases between. In germline, CDR1 is LGHDT, CDR2 YNNKEL (reference sequence). The CDR3 runs to 13 residues.

The V gene is TRBV20-1, the J gene TRBJ1-4; perhaps TRBD1 as D (5 bases). The germline V gene encodes CDR1 DFQATT and CDR2 SNEGSKA (reference sequence). The CDR3 extends over 15 amino acids. Between the trimmed V and J ends, which lost 5 bases and 0 bases, there was a span of 13 bases. CDR3 residues: CSAGGASATNEKLFF. CDR3 DNA sequence: TGCAGTGCTGGCGGGGCTTCCGCAACTAATGAAAAACTGTTTTTT.

The V gene is TRBV12-3 or TRBV12-4, the J gene TRBJ2-3, with TRBD2 identical over 8 bases. V lost 8 bases to trimming and J lost 2 bases; unmatched junction nucleotides: 6. CDR3 size: 14 residues. For the CDR3, the DNA is TGTGCCAGCGGATTAGCGGGACTCACAGATACGCAGTATTTT. Amino acid sequence: CASGLAGLTDTQYF.

The chain couples TRBV20-1 to TRBJ2-1; D is possibly TRBD2 (6 bases). The V gene lost 8 bases and the J gene lost 0 bases, with 20 bases spanning the gap. The CDR3 runs to 16 residues. CDR1 and CDR2 from the germline V gene are DFQATT and SNEGSKA (reference sequence). The DNA for the CDR3 is TGCAGTCCCGACGCGGGGCTCGAAAGCTCCTACAATGAGCAGTTCTTC. It translates to CSPDAGLESSYNEQFF.

The chain carries TRBV3-1 and TRBJ2-1; TRBD2 matches at 8 bases. V was pared by 6 bases and J by 7 bases, with 5 bases of the junction left unmatched. The CDR3 has 13 amino acids. Germline V lookup: CDR1 LGHDT, CDR2 YNNKEL (reference sequence). Here the CDR3 reads CASSKTSANEQFF. DNA for the CDR3: TGTGCCAGCAGTAAGACTAGCGCAAATGAGCAGTTCTTC.

This clonotype was detected only a few times. This chain joins TRBV18 and TRBJ2-2; 7 bases match TRBD1. This CDR3 is 16 amino acids long. The germline CDR1 and CDR2 sequences are KGHSH and LQKENI. Germline trimming cut 8 bases from V and 0 bases from J; bases unmatched to any gene: 9. CDR3 residues: CASTKTGTANTGELFF. For the CDR3, the DNA is TGTGCCAGCACTAAGACCGGGACAGCGAACACCGGGGAGCTGTTTTTT.

This clonotype was detected ten times or more. This chain uses TRBV7-2 with TRBJ1-6; 8 bases match TRBD1. The trim removed 5 bases at V and 14 bases at J, leaving 8 bases unmatched. CDR3 length equals 13 residues. Germline loops: CDR1 SGHTA, CDR2 FQGNSA. CDR3 sequence: CASSQTDRGSLHF. In nucleotides, the CDR3 is TGTGCCAGCAGCCAGACCGACAGGGGATCCCTCCACTTT.

This clonotype was seen a handful of times. The V gene is TRBV20-1, the J gene TRBJ1-5; perhaps TRBD1 as D (6 bases). The V end lost 0 bases, the J end lost 3 bases, and 15 bases lay between the germline ends. The germline gives CDR1 DFQATT, CDR2 SNEGSKA (reference sequence). The CDR3 is 16 residues long. DNA of the CDR3: TGCAGTGCTAGAGACGGGGGCGCGGGACCCAATCAGCCCCAGCATTTT. Its translation is CSARDGGAGPNQPQHF.

The chain is built from TRBV20-1 and TRBJ2-7, with TRBD1 identical over 9 bases. The CDR3 is made up of 16 amino acids. Germline CDR1 DFQATT, CDR2 SNEGSKA (reference sequence). Losses at the gene ends were 6 bases for V and 1 base for J; bases not matched to a gene: 13. CDR3 amino acids: CSALRPDRGMSYEQYF. The DNA of the CDR3 is TGCAGTGCCCTTAGGCCCGACAGGGGGATGTCCTACGAGCAGTACTTC.

Points on this clonotype: The junction differs from germline at one of its ends, possibly a read error. V gene TRBV7-2 combines with J gene TRBJ2-3; 10 nucleotides line up with TRBD2. The CDR3 is 15 amino acids. The germline V gene encodes CDR1 SGHTA and CDR2 FQGNSA. CDR3 region: CASSIASGGADTQYF. Here the CDR3 DNA reads TGTGCCAGCAGCATAGCAAGCGGGGGGGCGGATACGCAGTATTTT.

This clonotype was observed a handful of times. The V and J genes are TRBV5-1 and TRBJ2-7; a possible D gene is TRBD2 (6 bases). The CDR3 has 17 amino acids. Deletions cut 0 bases from V and 2 bases from J, with 18 bases between. Germline CDR1 is SGHRS and CDR2 is YFSETQ. CDR3 protein: CASSLERVGSRAYEQYF. In nucleotides, the CDR3 is TGCGCCAGCAGCTTGGAGCGTGTCGGGAGTCGAGCCTACGAGCAGTACTTC.

This clonotype has a handful of counts. The chain joins TRBV10-1 to TRBJ2-7, with TRBD2 matching over 14 bases. CDR3 size: 17 residues. J gave up 2 bases and V 0 bases, and 3 bases lay outside the gene matches. Germline loops: CDR1 WNHNN, CDR2 SYGVQD (reference sequence). The CDR3 reads CASSESGLAGVPYEQYF. CDR3 bases: TGCGCCAGCAGTGAGTCGGGACTAGCGGGAGTCCCCTACGAGCAGTACTTC.